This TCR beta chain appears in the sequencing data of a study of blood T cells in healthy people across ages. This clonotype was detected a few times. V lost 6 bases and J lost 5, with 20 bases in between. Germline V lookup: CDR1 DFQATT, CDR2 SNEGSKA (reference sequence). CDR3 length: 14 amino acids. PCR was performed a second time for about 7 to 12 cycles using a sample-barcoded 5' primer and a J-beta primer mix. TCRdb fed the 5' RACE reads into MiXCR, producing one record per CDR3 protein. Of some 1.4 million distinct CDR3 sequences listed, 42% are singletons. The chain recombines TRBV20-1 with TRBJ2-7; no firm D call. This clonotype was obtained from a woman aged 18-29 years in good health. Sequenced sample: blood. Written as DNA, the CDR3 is TGCAGTGCAGAGAAACCCCCCCCGGTCGACGAGCAGTACTTC. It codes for CSAEKPPPVDEQYF.